This TCR beta chain was sequenced for a study of blood T cells in healthy people across ages (dated by TCRdb to between 2015 and 2016). Study-level background: In model experiments, roughly one uniquely barcoded TCR beta cDNA molecule per two T cells was captured by template switching. Age-related changes in TCR beta repertoire diversity were measured in the study by deep sequencing normalized with unique cDNA molecular identifiers. The donors were divided into four age groups: young (average around 16 years), middle-aged (about 41), aged (approximately 62) and long-lived (about 84). To avoid experimental bias, donors of different ages were distributed randomly across sequencing lanes. The study analyzed two additional independent replicas of 1 million unique cDNA reads from the same blood draw for two donors, one aged 18 to 29 and one aged 80 or older.

Measured from the cysteine to the phenylalanine, the CDR3 is 16 residues long. Only CDR3 DNA remains: 48 bases, in frame from the first base. The germline V gene (reference sequence) supplies CDR1 SEHNR and CDR2 FQNEAQ. The junction carries 15 bases between V and J, which are trimmed by 6 bases and 0 bases respectively. The donors were under 40 Caucasian individuals from Russia, aged roughly 6 to 100 years, who were systemically healthy. Each donor gave about 11 milliliters of peripheral blood, drawn into EDTA-treated Vacutainer tubes. Ficoll-Paque density-gradient centrifugation was used to isolate PBMCs, with at least 6.5 million per sample. Trizol reagent was used to extract total RNA from PBMCs, with at least 6 micrograms per sample. For every donor, an aliquot of PBMCs went through flow cytometry to measure the percentages of naive CD45RAhigh/CD27high T cells. This clonotype was found many times. Its antigen target is currently unknown. No clone much larger than this one lies a single base away; base qualities are absent.

Library preparation was by 5' RACE. TCRdb names Illumina HiSeq 2500 as the instrument used. The second PCR ran for roughly 7 to 11 cycles and used a J-beta primer mix along with a sample-barcoded 5' primer. A unique molecular identifier was introduced onto each TCR beta cDNA molecule by a template-switch 5' adaptor carrying 12 random nucleotides. At least 3 million CDR3-containing paired-end reads were obtained from each sample. The Mint cDNA synthesis kit, primed by a TRBC-specific oligonucleotide, was used to synthesize first-strand cDNA from all RNA. After uracil-DNA glycosylase treatment, a first 18-cycle PCR used universal primers M1SS and BC2_uni_R on all cDNA. The original methods were these. For normalization, 1 million high-quality reads, each with a distinct molecular identifier, were randomly selected from each sample. Instead of being binned into consensus sequences, reads that shared molecular identifiers were thrown out. MiTCR, run with a Q25 quality threshold and the strictest error-elimination algorithm, handled CDR3 identification, clonotype clustering and error correction. A nonparametric unseen species model with Euler transformation was used to estimate a lower bound on total TCR beta diversity. TCRdb cleaned the public reads at Q25 with fastp, built clones with MiXCR and kept in-frame beta chains. CDR3 protein duplicates are merged, each entry listing the most common genes and DNA. These V and J calls originate from TCRdb's pipeline instead of the authors' own analysis. Across this sample there are 630,000 or so distinct CDR3 sequences, with less than 40% seen only once. The ten largest clones take up over 15% of the sample.

Overall study outcomes, separate from this receptor: Observed TCR beta diversity correlated strongly with the percentage of naive T cells measured by flow cytometry. Bulk unsorted PBMC profiling prevented conclusive comparison of naive and antigen-experienced compartments. Total diversity estimates from one million sequenced T cells were considered lower bounds and underestimates. Donor CMV infection status was unknown, potentially confounding age-related changes in expanded clonotypes. As age increased, observed TCR beta diversity per million T cells dropped in a roughly linear way, and a significant reduction was already evident by age 40. Compared with the aged group, the long-lived group had more naive CD4+ T cells, fewer expanded clones and increased TCR diversity, a pattern suggesting age selection.

The specimen sequenced was blood. The TCR sequence derives from a woman of 80 years or more in good health. Donor details come from another sample of the same person, matched by shared clones. The chain couples TRBV7-9 to TRBJ2-1; tentative D gene TRBD1, with 5 bases matching. The DNA sequence follows: TGTGCCAGCAGTCCCCCTGGGGCGGACTCCTACAATGAGCAGTTCTTC. Translated, it reads CASSPPGADSYNEQFF.